A selection of T cell receptor beta chains follows, all from one sample in a study of blood T cell repertoires in COVID-19. Data came from immunoSEQ multiplex PCR; TCRdb stores just in-frame clones and leaves some out. The table includes about 23,000 clones, just over 85% detected once. The specimen was peripheral blood. These receptors originate from a woman of 80 years or more with acute or convalescent COVID-19. Each CDR3 is given with its conserved first and last residue. D genes are given only for firm matches. Size values are once, few and many counts, or a class for expanded clones, and some rows have none.

abundance	d_gene	v_gene	j_gene	CDR3nt	CDR3aa
NA	NA	TRBV2	TRBJ1-1	TGTGCCAGCAGTGCGTTCGGGGTTCGATCTCTACTGAACACTGAAGCTTTCTTT	CASSAFGVRSLLNTEAFF
once	TRBD1	TRBV14	TRBJ1-2	TGTGCCAGCAGCCAGAGCAGGGGGATAGGATATGGCTACACCTTC	CASSQSRGIGYGYTF
NA	NA	TRBV19	TRBJ1-3	TGTGCCAGTAGTAGCAGCGTCGCTTCTGGAAACACCATATATTTT	CASSSSVASGNTIYF
NA	NA	TRBV7-2	TRBJ2-7	TGTGCCAGCGACCAGGGCCTCTCCTCCTACGAGCAGTACTTC	CASDQGLSSYEQYF
NA	NA	TRBV30	TRBJ1-1	TGTGCCTGGAGTGTAGATGGGGGGACTGAAGCTTTCTTT	CAWSVDGGTEAFF
NA	TRBD2	TRBV9	TRBJ2-3	TGTGCCAGCAGCATTGGTCCGGGGGGGCGAGATACGCAGTATTTT	CASSIGPGGRDTQYF
NA	NA	TRBV19	TRBJ2-3	TGTGCCAGTAGGGACAGCACCCAAAGCACAGATACGCAGTATTTT	CASRDSTQSTDTQYF
NA	NA	TRBV7-2	TRBJ1-3	TGTGCCAGCAGCTTAGTCGTAGTGCATCGAAACACCATATATTTT	CASSLVVVHRNTIYF
NA	NA	TRBV18	TRBJ2-2	TGTGCCAGCTCACCGTACAGATCACCAGGGACCGGGGAGCTGTTTTTT	CASSPYRSPGTGELFF
NA	TRBD2	TRBV6-5	TRBJ2-6	TGTGCCACCGGACTAGCTAGCTCTGGGGCCAACGTCCTGACTTTC	CATGLASSGANVLTF
NA	TRBD1	TRBV6-2/TRBV6-3	TRBJ2-1	TGTGCCAGCAGTTACCACAGACAGGGGGCCCATGAGCAGTTCTTC	CASSYHRQGAHEQFF
NA	TRBD1	TRBV19	TRBJ1-5	TGTGCCAGTAAACCGGGACAGGGGGTACAGCCCCAGCATTTT	CASKPGQGVQPQHF
few	TRBD2	TRBV15	TRBJ2-5	TGTGCCACCAGCCTAGCGGGCCAAGAGACCCAGTACTTC	CATSLAGQETQYF
NA	TRBD2	TRBV19	TRBJ2-7	TGTGCCAGTAGTATATATTTAGCGGGGATCTACGAGCAGTACTTC	CASSIYLAGIYEQYF
NA	NA	TRBV12-3/TRBV12-4	TRBJ1-5	TGTGCCAGCACCCGGCAACGGGAGCGGCCCCAGCATTTT	CASTRQRERPQHF